The 32 T cell receptor beta chains in this list originate from one sample, sequenced in a study of shared clonotypes between healthy human individuals. The assay was immunoSEQ multiplex PCR, and TCRdb's table has in-frame clones only and misses some. The sample yields about a million clones, 60% to 80% seen once. The sample consisted of memory CD4+ T cells sorted from blood. Regarding subset: CD45RA-negative fraction. All receptors come from a man between 18 and 29 years old in good health.

The chain is built from TRBV4-3 and TRBJ2-3, with 12 bases identical to TRBD2. The CDR3 is 16 residues long. With V trimmed by 6 bases and J by 0 bases, 4 bases remained unmatched. Looked up from germline, CDR1 is LGHNA and CDR2 is YSLEER. This CDR3 reads CASSLGLAGSTDTQYF. In DNA, the CDR3 is TGCGCCAGCAGTCTTGGACTAGCGGGGAGCACAGATACGCAGTATTTT.

The V gene is TRBV19, the J gene TRBJ2-7, with 8 positions matching TRBD2. Trimming took 6 bases from V and 3 from J; bases not matched to a gene: 7. This CDR3 is 14 amino acids long. Germline CDR1 is LNHDA and CDR2 is SQIVND (reference sequence). CDR3 nucleotides: TGTGCCAGTAGACCGAGCGGGAGTATCTACGAGCAGTACTTC. Translated: CASRPSGSIYEQYF.

V is TRBV9 and J is TRBJ1-6; 10 bases agree with TRBD1. The V segment lost 4 bases and the J segment 9 bases; nucleotides outside the gene matches: 7. The CDR3 is 15 amino acids. The germline gives CDR1 SGDLS, CDR2 YYNGEE. Here the CDR3 reads CASSIEGQGLSPLHF. CDR3 in DNA: TGTGCCAGCAGCATAGAGGGACAGGGGCTTTCACCCCTCCACTTT. The whole variable domain, remainder taken from reference TRBV9 and TRBJ1-6, is DSGVTQTPKHLITATGQRVTLRCSPRSGDLSVYWYQQSLDQGLQFLIQYYNGEERAKGNILERFSAQQFPDLHSELNLSSLELGDSALYFCASSIEGQGLSPLHFGNGTRLTVT.

The chain is built from TRBV5-6 and TRBJ2-5; TRBD1 is a possible D gene (6 bases). Trimming shortened V by 2 bases and J by 0 bases, and 11 bases separated the two germline ends. The length of the CDR3 is 15 residues. Germline assignment: CDR1 SGHDT and CDR2 YYEEEE. This CDR3 is CASSFRGAYQETQYF. The CDR3 DNA reads TGTGCCAGCAGCTTCAGGGGAGCGTACCAAGAGACCCAGTACTTC.

This clone was counted between two and nine times. This sequence joins TRBV19 and TRBJ1-5; 8 nucleotides align to TRBD1. The CDR3 consists of 15 residues. Trimming took 5 bases from V and 11 from J; bases not matched to a gene: 14. Germline values: CDR1 LNHDA, CDR2 SQIVND (reference sequence). The CDR3 nucleotides are TGTGCCAGTAGTTCACCCGGGACAGGAACACTAGCCCAGCATTTT. Translating it yields CASSSPGTGTLAQHF.

This clone was detected only once. The chain couples TRBV6-5 to TRBJ1-3; no reliable D call. Germline V gives CDR1 MNHEY, CDR2 SVGAGI. Trimming took off 2 bases at V and 4 bases at J, with 12 bases between the two ends. This CDR3 comprises 15 residues. The CDR3 coding sequence is TGTGCCAGCAGTTACGACCACGGGGTCGGAAACACCATATATTTT. Encoded protein: CASSYDHGVGNTIYF.

The count of this clone is one. This chain uses TRBV18 with TRBJ2-4, with no clear D. V was pared by 2 bases and J by 6 bases, with 17 bases between. Looked up from germline, CDR1 is KGHSH and CDR2 is LQKENI. The CDR3 extends over 16 amino acids. Here the CDR3 reads CASSPGTSRVGNIQYF. In DNA form, the CDR3 reads TGTGCCAGCTCACCAGGAACCTCCCGAGTCGGAAACATTCAGTACTTC.

This chain joins TRBV11-3 and TRBJ2-5; 8 nucleotides agree with TRBD2. The V gene end was trimmed by 2 bases and the J gene end by 2 bases; junction bases not matched to a gene: 4. From germline, CDR1 is SGHNT and CDR2 YENEEA. This CDR3 has 15 amino acids. The CDR3 sequence: CASSLSGGRQETQYF. The CDR3 coding sequence is TGTGCCAGCAGCTTAAGCGGGGGCAGGCAAGAGACCCAGTACTTC.

V usage is TRBV2 and J usage is TRBJ2-3; D remains ambiguous. Germline V gene sequence: CDR1 SNHLY, CDR2 FYNNEI. The CDR3 has 15 amino acids. Trimming removed 4 bases at V and 0 bases at J, with 11 bases between. CDR3 loop: CASSVLGSSTDTQYF. In DNA form, the CDR3 reads TGTGCCAGCAGTGTACTCGGATCTAGCACAGATACGCAGTATTTT.

This clone was seen a handful of times. V is TRBV5-1 and J is TRBJ1-2, with 7 bases lining up with TRBD1. V trimming: 4 bases; J trimming: 0 bases; junction bases outside the gene matches: 9. This CDR3 comprises 16 residues. Germline V gene lookup returns CDR1 SGHRS and CDR2 YFSETQ. In DNA, the CDR3 is TGCGCCAGCAGCCCGCTCGGACAGGCCTCTAACTATGGCTACACCTTC. Residues: CASSPLGQASNYGYTF. The full variable domain, completed using reference TRBV5-1 and TRBJ1-2, is KAGVTQTPRYLIKTRGQQVTLSCSPISGHRSVSWYQQTPGQGLQFLFEYFSETQRNKGNFPGRFSGRQFSNSRSEMNVSTLELGDSALYLCASSPLGQASNYGYTFGSGTRLTVV.

The chain joins TRBV4-2 to TRBJ2-7, with TRBD2 as a possible D gene (7 bases). Deletions cut 0 bases from V and 2 bases from J, with 17 bases between. The CDR3 length is 17 residues. Germline CDR1 reads LGHNA; CDR2 reads YNFKEQ. CDR3 protein: CASSQETGGIPPYEQYF. CDR3 DNA: TGTGCCAGCAGCCAAGAGACGGGGGGCATCCCCCCCTACGAGCAGTACTTC.

The CDR3 loop is CASRVQRSDNSPLHF. The DNA for the CDR3 is TGTGCCAGCAGAGTGCAGAGATCTGATAATTCACCCCTCCACTTT. This chain links TRBV28 with TRBJ1-6; D is unclear. This CDR3 has 15 amino acids. Germline CDR1 reads MDHEN; CDR2 reads SYDVKM. V lost 6 bases and J lost 5, with 14 bases in between.

V usage is TRBV7-2 and J usage is TRBJ1-2; 7 nucleotides line up with TRBD1. The CDR3 has 14 residues. The V and J ends lost 6 bases and 7 bases, in that order; junction bases with no gene match: 11. Germline CDR1 SGHTA, CDR2 FQGNSA. CDR3 nucleotides: TGTGCCAGCAGTCCAGGGGCAGGGGGGTCTGGCTACACCTTC. It encodes CASSPGAGGSGYTF.

This chain links TRBV5-4 with TRBJ2-3; 11 bases are a match to TRBD2. This CDR3 is built from 15 residues. Trimming cost V 4 bases and J 3 bases; bases outside gene matches: 4. In germline, CDR1 is SGHNT, CDR2 YYREEE (reference sequence). The DNA for the CDR3 is TGTGCCAGCAGCCCTAGCGGGGGGCGGACAGATACGCAGTATTTT. Residues: CASSPSGGRTDTQYF.

The chain links TRBV30 to TRBJ1-2, with D possibly being TRBD1 (5 bases). The germline V gene encodes CDR1 GTSNPN and CDR2 SVGIG (reference sequence). The V end lost 1 base, the J end lost 8 bases, and 14 bases lay between the germline ends. The CDR3 length is 13 residues. CDR3 in amino acids: CAWSDQGGRGYTF. CDR3 bases: TGTGCCTGGAGTGATCAGGGTGGTCGAGGCTACACCTTC.

The genes are TRBV10-2 and TRBJ2-1; D might be TRBD2 (6 bases). The CDR3 is 14 amino acids. Germline V CDR1 and CDR2: WSHSY, SAAADI. Trimming took off 4 bases at V and 2 bases at J, with 9 bases between the two ends. Here the CDR3 DNA reads TGCGCCAGCAGTGTTGCTAGCGCCTACAATGAGCAGTTCTTC. As protein: CASSVASAYNEQFF.

This chain links TRBV10-3 with TRBJ1-6, with D tentatively TRBD1 (6 bases). Between the trimmed V and J ends, which lost 3 bases and 7 bases, there was a span of 16 bases. Germline V lookup: CDR1 ENHRY, CDR2 SYGVKD. The CDR3 totals 16 residues. CDR3 DNA: TGTGCCATCAGTGAAGGGGGGACGTCTGGGAATTCACCCCTCCACTTT. This sequence encodes CAISEGGTSGNSPLHF.

This chain uses TRBV7-2 with TRBJ2-2, with 11 bases lining up with TRBD2. The V gene end was trimmed by 0 bases and the J gene end by 5 bases; junction bases not matched to a gene: 14. The germline CDR1 and CDR2 sequences are SGHTA and FQGNSA. CDR3 length equals 20 residues. The CDR3 region has the DNA TGTGCCAGCAGCTTAGCTGCCGGACTAGCGGGCCGAGGGGGGACCGGGGAGCTGTTTTTT. It specifies CASSLAAGLAGRGGTGELFF.

Concerning this clone itself: The sample contains more than one DNA sequence encoding this CDR3. The CDR3 protein is CASSPGGPYEQYF. CDR3 in DNA: TGTGCCAGCTCACCGGGGGGGCCCTACGAGCAGTACTTC. The genes are TRBV18 and TRBJ2-7; D possibly corresponds to TRBD2 (7 bases). Trimming stripped 3 bases from V and 2 bases from J, with 8 bases between. CDR3 length: 13 residues. The germline V gene has CDR1 KGHSH and CDR2 LQKENI.

V gene TRBV28 combines with J gene TRBJ1-2; perhaps TRBD1 as D (6 bases). Germline-derived CDR1 and CDR2 are MDHEN and SYDVKM. Trimming pared 5 bases from V and 4 bases from J, leaving 14 bases between. The CDR3 is made up of 14 amino acids. As DNA, the CDR3 is TGTGCCAGCAGTCTGAGACAGGCCAGCTATGGCTACACCTTC. Encoded protein: CASSLRQASYGYTF.

This clone occurred a few times. The chain joins TRBV7-2 to TRBJ1-1; D is uncertain. V was pared by 5 bases and J by 3 bases, with 7 bases between. Germline V lookup: CDR1 SGHTA, CDR2 FQGNSA. There are 12 residues in the CDR3. The CDR3 spells CASSPEYTEAFF. DNA for the CDR3: TGTGCCAGCAGCCCAGAATACACTGAAGCTTTCTTT. Variable domain in full (rest from reference TRBV7-2 and TRBJ1-1): GAGVSQSPSNKVTEKGKDVELRCDPISGHTALYWYRQSLGQGLEFLIYFQGNSAPDKSGLPSDRFSAERTGGSVSTLTIQRTQQEDSAVYLCASSPEYTEAFFGQGTRLTVV.

The chain has TRBV5-8 and TRBJ1-5, with a tentative D call TRBD1 (5 bases). The CDR3 is 15 amino acids. Germline CDR1 reads SGHTS; CDR2 reads YDEGEE. Trimming pared 2 bases from V and 0 bases from J, leaving 9 bases between. The CDR3 nucleotides read TGTGCCAGCAGCTTAGGACAAAATAGCAATCAGCCCCAGCATTTT. As protein: CASSLGQNSNQPQHF.

The chain combines TRBV5-5 with TRBJ1-6; D is ambiguous. The germline V gene encodes CDR1 SGHKS and CDR2 YYEKEE (reference sequence). Trimming removed 2 bases at V and 14 bases at J, with 17 bases between. The CDR3 extends over 14 amino acids. The CDR3 loop reads CASSLRAEASTLHF. Written as DNA, the CDR3 is TGTGCCAGCAGCTTACGAGCGGAGGCTTCCACCCTCCACTTT.

The gene calls are TRBV6-1 and TRBJ1-5; no clear D gene. Trimming shortened V by 0 bases and J by 10 bases, and 22 bases separated the two germline ends. The CDR3 has 17 amino acids. Germline CDR1 MNHNS, CDR2 SASEGT. The CDR3 bases are TGTGCCAGCAGTGAAGCGCTAATTGGTCGGACGGCGGGTCCCCAGCATTTT. This encodes CASSEALIGRTAGPQHF.

The chain links TRBV25-1 to TRBJ1-4, with 10 bases that match TRBD1. This CDR3 spans 16 amino acids. The ends lost 3 bases at V and 7 bases at J; junction bases unmatched: 8. From germline, CDR1 is MGHDK and CDR2 SYGVNS. The DNA of the CDR3 is TGTGCCAGCAGTGACCCCGGACAGGGGGGCGGTGAAAAACTGTTTTTT. Translating gives CASSDPGQGGGEKLFF.

This sequence joins TRBV28 and TRBJ2-6; D possibly uses TRBD1 or TRBD2 (5 bases each). The germline V gene has CDR1 MDHEN and CDR2 SYDVKM. CDR3 size: 13 residues. Trimming cost V 8 bases and J 2 bases, with 7 bases left between them. In DNA, the CDR3 is TGTGCCAGCCTGGGGGCTGGGGCCAACGTCCTGACTTTC. It translates to CASLGAGANVLTF.

The V and J genes are TRBV28 and TRBJ1-2; unclear D gene. Deletions cut 5 bases from V and 2 bases from J, with 12 bases between. Germline assignment: CDR1 MDHEN and CDR2 SYDVKM. The CDR3 is 14 amino acids. For the CDR3, the DNA is TGTGCCAGCAGTACCTACTGGGAGAACTATGGCTACACCTTC. Encoded protein: CASSTYWENYGYTF.

V gene TRBV19 combines with J gene TRBJ1-2; D unresolved. CDR1 and CDR2 (germline): LNHDA, SQIVND (reference sequence). V lost 4 bases and J lost 5, with 11 bases in between. The CDR3 contains 13 residues. DNA of the CDR3: TGTGCCAGTAGTAGCCGTGGAGCTTATGGCTACACCTTC. It encodes CASSSRGAYGYTF.

The chain is built from TRBV5-1 and TRBJ1-3; 8 bases match TRBD1. Per the germline V gene, CDR1 is SGHRS and CDR2 is YFSETQ. J gave up 4 bases and V 0 bases, and 6 bases lay outside the gene matches. The CDR3 runs 16 residues. The CDR3 nucleotides are TGCGCCAGCAGCTTGGGGGCAGGGGGCATCGGAAACACCATATATTTT. Residues: CASSLGAGGIGNTIYF. Full variable domain (outside the CDR3, taken from reference TRBV5-1 and TRBJ1-3): KAGVTQTPRYLIKTRGQQVTLSCSPISGHRSVSWYQQTPGQGLQFLFEYFSETQRNKGNFPGRFSGRQFSNSRSEMNVSTLELGDSALYLCASSLGAGGIGNTIYFGEGSWLTVV.

A few counts support this clone. V usage is TRBV5-1 and J usage is TRBJ1-6; D is undetermined. V dropped 0 bases and J dropped 5 bases, with 6 bases sitting between them. The length of the CDR3 is 14 residues. Per the germline V gene, CDR1 is SGHRS and CDR2 is YFSETQ. CDR3 in amino acids: CASSLASDNSPLHF. DNA of the CDR3: TGCGCCAGCAGCTTGGCCTCAGATAATTCACCCCTCCACTTT.

J is TRBJ2-1 and V is TRBV5-6; 8 bases agree with TRBD2. Germline trimming cut 2 bases from V and 2 bases from J; bases unmatched to any gene: 0. This CDR3 region has 14 residues. Germline assignment: CDR1 SGHDT and CDR2 YYEEEE. CDR3 sequence: CASSLLAAYNEQFF. The CDR3, as DNA: TGTGCCAGCAGCTTACTAGCGGCCTACAATGAGCAGTTCTTC.

This chain connects TRBV7-2 to TRBJ2-5; the D is unclear. Germline V gene sequence: CDR1 SGHTA, CDR2 FQGNSA. The CDR3 consists of 18 residues. Trimming took 4 bases from V and 5 from J, leaving 26 bases between them. The CDR3 spells CASSSRSRRLGGVETQYF. In DNA, the CDR3 is TGTGCCAGCAGCTCCCGTAGCCGCCGGCTTGGTGGGGTGGAGACCCAGTACTTC. Using reference TRBV7-2 and TRBJ2-5 for the parts outside the CDR3, the full variable domain is GAGVSQSPSNKVTEKGKDVELRCDPISGHTALYWYRQSLGQGLEFLIYFQGNSAPDKSGLPSDRFSAERTGGSVSTLTIQRTQQEDSAVYLCASSSRSRRLGGVETQYFGPGTRLLVL.